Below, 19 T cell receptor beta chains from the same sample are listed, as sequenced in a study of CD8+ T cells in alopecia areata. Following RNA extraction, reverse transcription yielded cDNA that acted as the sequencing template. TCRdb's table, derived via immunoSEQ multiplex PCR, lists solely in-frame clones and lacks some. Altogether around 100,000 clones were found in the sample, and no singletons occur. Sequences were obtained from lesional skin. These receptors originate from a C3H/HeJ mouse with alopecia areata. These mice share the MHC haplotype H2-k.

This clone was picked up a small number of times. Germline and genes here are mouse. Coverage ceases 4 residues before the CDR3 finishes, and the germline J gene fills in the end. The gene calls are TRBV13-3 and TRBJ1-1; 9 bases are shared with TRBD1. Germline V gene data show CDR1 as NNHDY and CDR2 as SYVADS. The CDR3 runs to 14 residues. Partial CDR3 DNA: TGTGCCAGCAGTGATGCAGGGACAGGGCCA. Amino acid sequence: CASSDAGTGP. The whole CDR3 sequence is CASSDAGTGPEVFF.

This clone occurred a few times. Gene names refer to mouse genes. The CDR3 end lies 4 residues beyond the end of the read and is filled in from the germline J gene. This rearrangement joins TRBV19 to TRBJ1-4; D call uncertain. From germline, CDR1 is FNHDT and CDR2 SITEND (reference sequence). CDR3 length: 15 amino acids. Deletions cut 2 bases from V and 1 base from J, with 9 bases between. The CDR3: CASSIIQSSNERLFF. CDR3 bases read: TGTGCCAGCAGTATCATCCAGAGTTCCAACGAA.

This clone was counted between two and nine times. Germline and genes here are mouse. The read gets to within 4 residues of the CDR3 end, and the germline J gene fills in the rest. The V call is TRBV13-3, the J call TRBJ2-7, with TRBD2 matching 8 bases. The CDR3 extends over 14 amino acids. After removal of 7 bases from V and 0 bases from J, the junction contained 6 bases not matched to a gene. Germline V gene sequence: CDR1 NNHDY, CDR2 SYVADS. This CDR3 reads CASDGGGSSYEQYF. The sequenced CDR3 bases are TGTGCCAGCGATGGGGGGGGGAGCTCCTAT.

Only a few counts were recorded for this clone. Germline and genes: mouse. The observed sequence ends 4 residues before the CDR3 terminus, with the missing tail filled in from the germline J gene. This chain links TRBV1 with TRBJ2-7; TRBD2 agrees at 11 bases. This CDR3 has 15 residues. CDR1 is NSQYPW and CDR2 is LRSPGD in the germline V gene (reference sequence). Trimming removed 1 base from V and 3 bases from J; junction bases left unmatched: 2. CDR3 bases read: TGCACCTGCAGTGCAGGACTGGGGGGGATCTAT. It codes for CTCSAGLGGIY. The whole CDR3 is CTCSAGLGGIYEQYF.

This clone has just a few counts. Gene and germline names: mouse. The CDR3 DNA, read in part, is TGTGCCAGCAGGATTTACAGGGGTGGGGCAAACACA. Protein sequence: CASRIYRGGANT. The whole CDR3 sequence is CASRIYRGGANTEVFF. The V call is TRBV13-3, the J call TRBJ1-1; 7 bases fit TRBD1. The CDR3 end lies 4 residues beyond the end of the read and is filled in from the germline J gene. V was pared by 5 bases and J by 0 bases, with 10 bases of the junction left unmatched. Germline V lookup: CDR1 NNHDY, CDR2 SYVADS. The CDR3 has 16 residues.

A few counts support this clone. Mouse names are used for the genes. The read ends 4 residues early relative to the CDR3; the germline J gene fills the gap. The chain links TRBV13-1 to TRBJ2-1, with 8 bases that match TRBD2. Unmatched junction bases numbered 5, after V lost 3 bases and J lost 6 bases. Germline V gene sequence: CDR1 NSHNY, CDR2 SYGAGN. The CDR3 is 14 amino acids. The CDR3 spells CASSAGGLIAEQFF. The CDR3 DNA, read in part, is TGTGCCAGCAGTGCGGGGGGGCTGATTGCT.

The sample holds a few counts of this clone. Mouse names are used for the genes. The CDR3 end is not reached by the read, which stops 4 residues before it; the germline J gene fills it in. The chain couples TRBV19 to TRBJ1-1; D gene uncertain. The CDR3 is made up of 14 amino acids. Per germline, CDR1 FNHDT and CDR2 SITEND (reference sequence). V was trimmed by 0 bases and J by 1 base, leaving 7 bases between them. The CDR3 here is CASSIEPENTEVFF. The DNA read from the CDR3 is TGTGCCAGCAGTATAGAACCAGAAAACACA. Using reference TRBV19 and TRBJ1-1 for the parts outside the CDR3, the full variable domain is GGIITQTPKFLIGQEGQKLTLKCQQNFNHDTMYWYRQDSGKGLRLIYYSITENDLQKGDLSEGYDASREKKSSFSLTVTSAQKNEMAVFLCASSIEPENTEVFFGKGTRLTVV.

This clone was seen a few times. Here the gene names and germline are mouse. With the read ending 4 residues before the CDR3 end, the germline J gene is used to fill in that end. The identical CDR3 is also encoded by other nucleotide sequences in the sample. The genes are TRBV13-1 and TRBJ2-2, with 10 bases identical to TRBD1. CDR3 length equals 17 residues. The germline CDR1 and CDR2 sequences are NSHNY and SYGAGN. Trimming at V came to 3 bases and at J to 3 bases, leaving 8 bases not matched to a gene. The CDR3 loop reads CASSGPDRGRDTGQLYF. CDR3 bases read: TGTGCCAGCAGTGGGCCAGACAGGGGGCGAGACACCGGG.

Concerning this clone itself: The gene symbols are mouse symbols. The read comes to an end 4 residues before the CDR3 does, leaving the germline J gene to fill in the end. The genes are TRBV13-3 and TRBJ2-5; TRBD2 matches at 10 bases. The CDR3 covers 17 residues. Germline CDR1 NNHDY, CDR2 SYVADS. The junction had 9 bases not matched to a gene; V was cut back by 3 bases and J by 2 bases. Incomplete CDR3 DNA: TGTGCCAGCAGTGCGGTCTGGGGGGGCGCGGTCCAAGAC. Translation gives CASSAVWGGAVQD. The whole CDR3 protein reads CASSAVWGGAVQDTQYF.

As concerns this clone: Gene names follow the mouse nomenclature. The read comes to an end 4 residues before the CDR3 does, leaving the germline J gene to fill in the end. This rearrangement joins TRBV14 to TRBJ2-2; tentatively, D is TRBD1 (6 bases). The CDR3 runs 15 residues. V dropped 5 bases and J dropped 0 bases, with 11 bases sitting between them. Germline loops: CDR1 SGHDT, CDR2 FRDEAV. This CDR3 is CASSRDKANTGQLYF. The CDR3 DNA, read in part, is TGTGCCAGCAGCCGGGACAAAGCAAACACCGGG.

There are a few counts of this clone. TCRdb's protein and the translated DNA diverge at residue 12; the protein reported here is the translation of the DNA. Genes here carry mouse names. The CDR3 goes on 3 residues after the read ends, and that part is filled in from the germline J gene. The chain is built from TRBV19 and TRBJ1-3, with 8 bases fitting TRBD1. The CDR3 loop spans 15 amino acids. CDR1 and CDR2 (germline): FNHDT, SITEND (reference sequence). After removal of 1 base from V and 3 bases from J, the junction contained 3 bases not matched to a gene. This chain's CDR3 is CASSIIRGLGNTLYF. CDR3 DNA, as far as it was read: TGTGCCAGCAGTATAATCAGGGGGCTTGGAAATACG. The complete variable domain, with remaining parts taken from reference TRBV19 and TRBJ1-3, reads GGIITQTPKFLIGQEGQKLTLKCQQNFNHDTMYWYRQDSGKGLRLIYYSITENDLQKGDLSEGYDASREKKSSFSLTVTSAQKNEMAVFLCASSIIRGLGNTLYFGEGSRLIVV.

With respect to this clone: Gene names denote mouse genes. The CDR3: CASSDGWGLQDTQYF. Partial CDR3 DNA: TGTGCCAGCAGTGATGGCTGGGGCCTCCAAGAC. This chain uses TRBV13-3 with TRBJ2-5; tentatively, D is TRBD2 (6 bases). The CDR3 extends 4 residues past the end of the read, so its final part is completed from the germline J gene. V dropped 0 bases and J dropped 2 bases, with 10 bases sitting between them. Germline CDR1 and CDR2: NNHDY and SYVADS. The CDR3 extends over 15 amino acids.

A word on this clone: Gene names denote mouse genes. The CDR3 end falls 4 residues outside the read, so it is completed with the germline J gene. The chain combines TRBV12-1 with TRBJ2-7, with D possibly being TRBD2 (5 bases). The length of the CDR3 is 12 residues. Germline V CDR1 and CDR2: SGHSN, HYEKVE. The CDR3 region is CASSLMGYEQYF. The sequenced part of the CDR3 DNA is TGTGCCAGCTCTCTCATGGGGTAT.

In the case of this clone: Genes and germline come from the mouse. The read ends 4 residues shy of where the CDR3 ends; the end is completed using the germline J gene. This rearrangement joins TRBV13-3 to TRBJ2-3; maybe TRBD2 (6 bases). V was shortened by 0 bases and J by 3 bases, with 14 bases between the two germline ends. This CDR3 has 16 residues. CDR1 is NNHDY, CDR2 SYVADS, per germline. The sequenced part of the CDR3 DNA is TGTGCCAGCAGTGATGAGGGGACTTATCCCGCAGAA. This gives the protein CASSDEGTYPAE. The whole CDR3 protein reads CASSDEGTYPAETLYF.

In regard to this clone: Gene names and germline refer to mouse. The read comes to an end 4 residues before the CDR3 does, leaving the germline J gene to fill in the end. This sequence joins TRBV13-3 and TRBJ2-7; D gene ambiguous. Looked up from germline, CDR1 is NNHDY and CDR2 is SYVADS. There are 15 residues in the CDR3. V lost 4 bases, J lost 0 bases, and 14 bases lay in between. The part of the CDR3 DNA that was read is TGTGCCAGCAGTCCCCTCGACTCTAGCTCCTAT. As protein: CASSPLDSSSY. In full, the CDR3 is CASSPLDSSSYEQYF.

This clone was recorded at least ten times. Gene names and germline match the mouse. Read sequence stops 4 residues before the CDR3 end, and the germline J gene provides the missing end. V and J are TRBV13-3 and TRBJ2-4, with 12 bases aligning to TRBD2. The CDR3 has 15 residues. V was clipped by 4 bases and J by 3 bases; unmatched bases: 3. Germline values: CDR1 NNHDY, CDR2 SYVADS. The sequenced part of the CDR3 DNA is TGTGCCAGCAGTTGGACTGGGGGGGTGCAAAAC. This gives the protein CASSWTGGVQN. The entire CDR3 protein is CASSWTGGVQNTLYF.

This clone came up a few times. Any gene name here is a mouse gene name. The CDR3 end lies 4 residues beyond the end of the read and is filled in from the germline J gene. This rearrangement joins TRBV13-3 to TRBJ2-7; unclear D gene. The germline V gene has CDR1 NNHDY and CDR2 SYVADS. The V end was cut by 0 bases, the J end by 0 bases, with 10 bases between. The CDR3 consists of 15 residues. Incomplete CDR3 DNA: TGTGCCAGCAGTGATGGACACCTAAGCTCCTAT. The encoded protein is CASSDGHLSSY. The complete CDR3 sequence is CASSDGHLSSYEQYF.

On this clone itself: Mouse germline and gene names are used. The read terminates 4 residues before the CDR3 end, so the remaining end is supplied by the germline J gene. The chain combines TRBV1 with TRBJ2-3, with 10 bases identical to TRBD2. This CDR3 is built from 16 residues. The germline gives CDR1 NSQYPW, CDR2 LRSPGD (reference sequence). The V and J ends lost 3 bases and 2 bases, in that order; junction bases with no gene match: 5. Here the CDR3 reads CTCSAGLGEDAETLYF. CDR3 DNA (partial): TGCACCTGCAGTGCTGGACTGGGGGAGGATGCAGAA.

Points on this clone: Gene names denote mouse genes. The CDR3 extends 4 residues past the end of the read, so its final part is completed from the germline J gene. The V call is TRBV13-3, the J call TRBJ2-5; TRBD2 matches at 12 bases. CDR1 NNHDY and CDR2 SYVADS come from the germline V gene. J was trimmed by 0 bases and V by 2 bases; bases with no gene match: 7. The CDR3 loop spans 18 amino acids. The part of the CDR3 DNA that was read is TGTGCCAGCAGTGAGCCGGGACTGGGGGGCGTTAACCAAGAC. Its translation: CASSEPGLGGVNQD. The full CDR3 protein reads CASSEPGLGGVNQDTQYF.